A selection of T cell receptor beta chains follows, all from one sample in a study of blood T cell repertoires in COVID-19. Libraries were prepared by immunoSEQ multiplex PCR; TCRdb keeps only in-frame clonotypes and omits some of them. The data show about 180,000 clones, 70% to 80% seen once. The sequencing sample was made of PBMCs or T cells enriched from blood (not recorded which). The receptors stem from a man aged 55 to 70 who had been exposed to COVID-19. CDR3s include the opening cysteine and the closing phenylalanine or tryptophan. A D gene is named only where the DNA matches it firmly. Rows give clone size only sometimes, using once, few, many, or a class for an expanded clone.

V gene,J gene,D gene,clone size,CDR3 DNA,CDR3 protein
TRBV10-3,TRBJ1-1,NA,few,TGTGCCATCACCCGGGACTCGAACACTGAAGCTTTCTTT,CAITRDSNTEAFF
TRBV15,TRBJ1-1,TRBD1,NA,TGTGCCACCAGCAGAGTCGGGACAGGGTCGGACACTGAAGCTTTCTTT,CATSRVGTGSDTEAFF
TRBV12-3/TRBV12-4,TRBJ1-2,TRBD1,NA,TGTGCCAGCAAGCGAGGGGGCGGCTACACCTTC,CASKRGGGYTF
TRBV12-5,TRBJ1-2,TRBD1,NA,TGTGCTAGTGGTTTGGTACTCGAAGGGGGCGGTGCCACCAGTGGCTACACCTTC,CASGLVLEGGGATSGYTF
TRBV7-9,TRBJ2-1,NA,NA,TGTGCCAGCAGCCCACTAGGGCTGAACTCCTACAATGAGCAGTTCTTC,CASSPLGLNSYNEQFF
TRBV3-1/TRBV3-2,TRBJ2-1,TRBD2,NA,TGTGCCAGCAGCCAATTTGTTAGCGGGTACTATGAGCAGTTCTTC,CASSQFVSGYYEQFF
TRBV2,TRBJ2-7,TRBD2,NA,TGTGCCAGCAGTGAAGCGAGGGGGCTAGCGGGAGGGGAAGAGCAGTACTTC,CASSEARGLAGGEEQYF
TRBV11-3,TRBJ1-3,TRBD1,once,TGTGCCAGCAGCGCAACAGGGGGAAGCGGAAACACCATATATTTT,CASSATGGSGNTIYF
TRBV29-1,TRBJ1-2,NA,once,TGCAGCGTTGGCCAGGGGACTAGCTATGGCTACACCTTC,CSVGQGTSYGYTF
TRBV24-1,TRBJ1-5,NA,NA,TGTGCCACCTCTGAGGGGGGGTACAATCAGCCCCAGCATTTT,CATSEGGYNQPQHF
TRBV5-1,TRBJ2-1,TRBD1,once,TGCGCCAGCAGCTTCGGGACAGGGAGGAATGAGCAGTTCTTC,CASSFGTGRNEQFF
TRBV29-1,TRBJ2-7,TRBD1,NA,TGCAGCGCCGGAGGTGCAGGGGGCAACTACGAGCAGTACTTC,CSAGGAGGNYEQYF
TRBV9,TRBJ1-1,TRBD1,NA,TGTGCCAGCAGCGTAGTCGGACAGGGGGCATTTGAAGCTTTCTTT,CASSVVGQGAFEAFF
TRBV24-1,TRBJ2-7,NA,NA,TGTGCCACCAGTGAGCGTGGGGGGTCCCAAGGAATCTACGAGCAGTACTTC,CATSERGGSQGIYEQYF
TRBV27,TRBJ1-6,TRBD1,NA,TGTGCCAGCAGAATGGGACAGAATAATTCACCCCTCCACTTT,CASRMGQNNSPLHF
TRBV28,TRBJ1-1,TRBD1,NA,TGTGCCAGCAGTCCCCATCAGACAGGGAGGAACACTGAAGCTTTCTTT,CASSPHQTGRNTEAFF
TRBV6-2/TRBV6-3,TRBJ2-7,TRBD2,NA,TGTGCCAGCAGCCGTCTCATACTAGCGGGACGTTACGAGCAGTACTTC,CASSRLILAGRYEQYF
TRBV7-3,TRBJ2-1,TRBD2,NA,TGTGCCAGCAGCTGGGGGACTAGCGGGAGGGGAAATGAGCAGTTCTTC,CASSWGTSGRGNEQFF
TRBV7-2,TRBJ1-4,NA,NA,TGTGCCAGCAGCCTAACAACAGAGAAACTGTTTTTT,CASSLTTEKLFF
TRBV30,TRBJ2-4,NA,few,TGTGCCTGGAGTGTCGGGACTCCTGCCAAAAACATTCAGTACTTC,CAWSVGTPAKNIQYF
TRBV7-8,TRBJ2-1,NA,NA,TGTGCCAGCAGCTTATGGGGGGTTCGGGGCAATGAGCAGTTCTTC,CASSLWGVRGNEQFF
TRBV9,TRBJ2-7,TRBD1,NA,TGTGCCAGCAGCGTAGGGCAGGGGGCCTACGAGCAGTACTTC,CASSVGQGAYEQYF
TRBV10-3,TRBJ2-3,TRBD1,NA,TGTGCCACTATGGGACAGGGGGCGGGAGATACGCAGTATTTT,CATMGQGAGDTQYF
TRBV18,TRBJ2-1,TRBD2,NA,TGTGCCAGCTCACCGGAAGTAGGGGGACTAGCGAACAATGAGCAGTTCTTC,CASSPEVGGLANNEQFF
TRBV15,TRBJ1-5,NA,NA,TGTGCCACCAGCAGAGATTCTTGGACAGATAGCGATAACAATCAGCCCCAGCATTTT,CATSRDSWTDSDNNQPQHF
TRBV18,TRBJ1-6,NA,once,TGTGCCAGCTCACCCCAGAGACTCCAAGGGGCCCTCCACTTT,CASSPQRLQGALHF
TRBV7-2,TRBJ2-7,TRBD2,NA,TGTGCCAGCAGCTTAAAACGGACTAGCGGAGAGCAGTACTTC,CASSLKRTSGEQYF
TRBV29-1,TRBJ1-1,NA,NA,TGCAGCCCCCTCCCCTGGAGGGTAAACACTGAAGCTTTCTTT,CSPLPWRVNTEAFF
TRBV12-3/TRBV12-4,TRBJ1-2,NA,few,TGTGCCAGCAGTCCCGGGAGGGGTGGCTACACCTTC,CASSPGRGGYTF
TRBV18,TRBJ2-2,NA,NA,TGTGCCAGCTCACCGACAGGGAACACCGGGGAGCTGTTTTTT,CASSPTGNTGELFF
TRBV19,TRBJ2-7,NA,few,TGTGCCAGTTTAAGGACAGATCCCTACGAGCAGTACTTC,CASLRTDPYEQYF
TRBV19,TRBJ2-7,TRBD1,NA,TGTGCCAGTAGTAGCACAGGGGTATTGGCCTACGAGCAGTACTTC,CASSSTGVLAYEQYF
TRBV28,TRBJ2-7,TRBD2,NA,TGTGCCAGCAGTTTACTAGCGGGAGACTACGAGCAGTACTTC,CASSLLAGDYEQYF
TRBV6-1,TRBJ1-1,TRBD1,NA,TGTGCCAGCAGTGAAGCACCATACAGGGGTGACACTGAAGCTTTCTTT,CASSEAPYRGDTEAFF
TRBV7-9,TRBJ2-5,TRBD2,once,TGTGCCAGCAGCGAACGGGGAGGGCCAGAGACCCAGTACTTC,CASSERGGPETQYF
TRBV27,TRBJ2-2,TRBD2,NA,TGTGCCAGCAGTCCGAGGACTAGCGGGAGCGCGAACACCGGGGAGCTGTTTTTT,CASSPRTSGSANTGELFF
TRBV5-1,TRBJ1-1,TRBD1,NA,TGCGCCAGCAGCTCTACGACAGGGGCGGACACTGAAGCTTTCTTT,CASSSTTGADTEAFF
TRBV4-3,TRBJ2-3,TRBD2,NA,TGCGCCAGCAGCCAAGATAGACTAGCGGGAGATACGCAGTATTTT,CASSQDRLAGDTQYF
TRBV12-3/TRBV12-4,TRBJ1-2,NA,NA,TGTGCCAGCAGTTTCCCAGGAGGGTTTGGCTACACCTTC,CASSFPGGFGYTF
TRBV5-1,TRBJ2-7,TRBD1,NA,TGCGCCAGCAGCGCCCGGGACAGTGTTCGCCCCTACGAGCAGTACTTC,CASSARDSVRPYEQYF
TRBV7-6,TRBJ2-2,TRBD2,NA,TGTGCCAGCAGCTGGACTAGCGGGGTGAACACCGGGGAGCTGTTTTTT,CASSWTSGVNTGELFF
TRBV19,TRBJ1-2,NA,NA,TGTGCCAGTAGTATTGGCGGGGTCCAGAGATATGGCTACACCTTC,CASSIGGVQRYGYTF
TRBV6-5,TRBJ2-3,NA,once,TGTGCCAGCAGTTACTCTGCGGCTTGGGGCACAGATACGCAGTATTTT,CASSYSAAWGTDTQYF
TRBV12-3/TRBV12-4,TRBJ1-1,NA,few,TGTGCCAGCAGTTTAATGAGGGCTGAAGCTTTCTTT,CASSLMRAEAFF
TRBV5-1,TRBJ1-4,TRBD1,NA,TGCGCCAGCAGCCCAGACAGGGGCGCTTCAACTAATGAAAAACTGTTTTTT,CASSPDRGASTNEKLFF
TRBV27,TRBJ2-2,TRBD2,NA,TGTGCCAGCAGTTTCGGGTCGGTAGCGGGAGACACCGGGGAGCTGTTTTTT,CASSFGSVAGDTGELFF
TRBV6-5,TRBJ2-1,NA,NA,TGTGCCAGCAGTTACTCTCGGGGCTCCTACAATGAGCAGTTCTTC,CASSYSRGSYNEQFF
TRBV9,TRBJ2-7,NA,NA,TGTGCCAGCAGCCCCAATCCGGACGAGCAGTACTTC,CASSPNPDEQYF
TRBV6-2/TRBV6-3,TRBJ2-2,NA,NA,TGTGCCAGCAGTCCCCTCGGGAGTCTCGGGGAGCTGTTTTTT,CASSPLGSLGELFF
TRBV30,TRBJ2-2,NA,once,TGTGCCTGGAGCGGACTGAACACCGGGGAGCTGTTTTTT,CAWSGLNTGELFF
TRBV3-1/TRBV3-2,TRBJ2-4,TRBD2,NA,TGTGCCAGCAGTCCCAAACGGACTAGCGGGAGACAGTACTTC,CASSPKRTSGRQYF
TRBV2,TRBJ2-5,NA,NA,TGTGCCAGCAGTGATTCAGGGGTCGTACAAGAGACCCAGTACTTC,CASSDSGVVQETQYF
TRBV30,TRBJ2-3,TRBD2,NA,TGTGCCTGGAAGCGCGGGAGGCCAGATCCGGAAAGCACAGATACGCAGTATTTT,CAWKRGRPDPESTDTQYF
TRBV7-6,TRBJ2-7,NA,NA,TGTGCCAGCAGCTTATTACCCGGGACTTGGGGCGAGCAGTACTTC,CASSLLPGTWGEQYF
TRBV12-5,TRBJ1-4,NA,NA,TGTGCTAGTGGTTTGGGAGAGGGTGTCACTAATGAAAAACTGTTTTTT,CASGLGEGVTNEKLFF
TRBV14,TRBJ2-7,NA,NA,TGTGCCAGCAGCCAAATTGTCCCGGGCGGGGCAGGAGCAGGGAACGAGCAGTACTTC,CASSQIVPGGAGAGNEQYF
TRBV5-1,TRBJ1-5,TRBD1,NA,TGCGCCAGCAGCTTAGGGGGACAGACAAATCAGCCCCAGCATTTT,CASSLGGQTNQPQHF